This TCR beta chain was found in a study of control samples from healthy donors and cancer patients (dated by TCRdb to the early 2020s). Comments on this clone: Its antigen remains unidentified. There are no base qualities to consult, and no much larger clone falls within one base.

The germline V gene (reference sequence) supplies CDR1 GTSNPN and CDR2 SVGIG. From cysteine to phenylalanine, the CDR3 is 13 amino acids long. The retained sequence is limited to the CDR3, 39 bases, with the frame set at the first base. V and J are trimmed by 0 bases and 10 bases, and the gene matches miss 6 bases of the junction. Libraries were built with the immunoSEQ multiplex PCR assay. TCRdb stores this immuneACCESS table with in-frame sequences only. Part of the clones is absent; in the studies checked, under half of the shortfall reflects unresolved V genes, and no reason is known for the rest. A total of around 76,000 clones appear in this sample, roughly 89% of them only once. Clones ranked in the top ten supply approximately 9.8% of the sample.

Recombination joined TRBV30 with TRBJ1-2, and TRBD1 matches 9 of the central bases. Material for sequencing was PBMCs. The TCR sequence derives from a woman aged 45 to 65 with colorectal cancer. The DNA sequence reads TGTGCCTGGAGTGTACAGGACAGGGGATCCTACACCTTC. This sequence encodes CAWSVQDRGSYTF.